These 19 T cell receptor beta chains originate from one sample sequenced in a study of blood T cells in healthy people across ages. The second PCR ran about 6 to 11 cycles with a sample-barcoded 5' primer and J-beta primers. Via MiXCR, TCRdb re-called the 5' RACE reads, giving one row per CDR3 protein. The sample has around 650,000 distinct CDR3 sequences, around 32% seen once. Source material: blood. These receptors originate from a woman aged 80 or over in good health.

This clonotype was recorded once. This chain uses TRBV10-3 with TRBJ2-7; 9 bases are shared with TRBD1. V was pared by 2 bases and J by 4 bases, with 9 bases of the junction left unmatched. The V gene's germline CDR1 is ENHRY and CDR2 SYGVKD. The CDR3 has 16 residues. The CDR3 DNA reads TGTGCCATCAGTGAGCTCACCGGGACAGGGTTGTACGAGCAGTACTTC. Protein product: CAISELTGTGLYEQYF.

The chain uses TRBV6-2 or TRBV6-3 and TRBJ1-5, with a weak D call TRBD1 (5 bases). In germline, CDR1 is MNHEY, CDR2 SVGEGT. There are 16 residues in the CDR3. V gave up 6 bases and J gave up 3 bases, with 18 bases separating them. Here the CDR3 DNA reads TGTGCCAGCAGCTCACCGTCGGGGGGAGACAATCAGCCCCAGCATTTT. It yields the protein CASSSPSGGDNQPQHF.

About this clonotype itself: This may arise from a read error, as a much more abundant clone is one base away. V and J are TRBV5-1 and TRBJ2-5, with 13 bases that match TRBD2. From germline, CDR1 is SGHRS and CDR2 YFSETQ. The CDR3 covers 15 residues. The trim removed 4 bases at V and 11 bases at J, leaving 11 bases unmatched. The CDR3 region is CASSTSGGVIDEQYF. The CDR3 nucleotides read TGCGCCAGCAGCACTAGCGGGGGGGTTATCGATGAGCAGTACTTC. Drawing the rest from reference TRBV5-1 and TRBJ2-5, the complete variable domain is KAGVTQTPRYLIKTRGQQVTLSCSPISGHRSVSWYQQTPGQGLQFLFEYFSETQRNKGNFPGRFSGRQFSNSRSEMNVSTLELGDSALYLCASSTSGGVIDEQYFGPGTRLLVL.

This clonotype was detected many times. The chain joins TRBV20-1 to TRBJ2-7; either TRBD1 or TRBD2 may supply D (5 bases each). The CDR3 extends over 13 amino acids. Germline V gene lookup returns CDR1 DFQATT and CDR2 SNEGSKA (reference sequence). Trimming cost V 6 bases and J 4 bases, with 16 bases left between them. The CDR3 is CSASGRDPYEQYF. The CDR3 DNA is TGCAGTGCATCGGGACGGGACCCTTACGAGCAGTACTTC.

This clonotype was found many times. The chain uses TRBV11-3 and TRBJ2-3; TRBD1 aligns across 7 bases. With 7 bases clipped from V and 2 bases from J, the junction kept 9 bases outside the gene matches. The CDR3 sequence is 15 residues long. Germline values: CDR1 SGHNT, CDR2 YENEEA. The CDR3 coding sequence is TGTGCCAGCACGACAACAGGGGCGCCCACAGATACGCAGTATTTT. This codes for CASTTTGAPTDTQYF.

This clonotype showed up many times. The chain links TRBV27 to TRBJ1-2; a possible D gene is TRBD1 (5 bases). Germline assignment: CDR1 MNHEY and CDR2 SMNVEV (reference sequence). The CDR3 covers 13 residues. V was shortened by 6 bases and J by 6 bases, with 14 bases between the two germline ends. CDR3 sequence: CASSSAGRDGYTF. The DNA of the CDR3 is TGTGCCAGCAGCTCGGCAGGGAGGGATGGCTACACCTTC.

This clonotype has a handful of counts. Compared with germline, one end of the junction differs, possibly owing to a read error. The rearrangement joins TRBV4-2 to TRBJ2-3, with TRBD2 matching over 8 bases. Germline V lookup: CDR1 LGHNA, CDR2 YNFKEQ. The CDR3 loop spans 15 amino acids. CDR3 nucleotides: TGTGCCAACAGCTCCACCGGGGGGGGCACAGATACACAGTATTTT. This gives the protein CANSSTGGGTDTQYF.

In this sample, this clonotype turned up a few times. The chain recombines TRBV29-1 with TRBJ1-1; 11 bases fit TRBD1. The V gene end was trimmed by 4 bases and the J gene end by 11 bases; junction bases not matched to a gene: 6. This CDR3 is 12 amino acids long. From germline, CDR1 is SQVTM and CDR2 ANQGSEA. CDR3 loop: CSVGDRGKEAFF. The CDR3 DNA follows: TGCAGCGTTGGGGACAGGGGGAAGGAGGCTTTCTTT.

Many counts were recorded for this clonotype. This rearrangement joins TRBV18 to TRBJ2-3; TRBD1 aligns across 8 bases. The J segment lost 0 bases and the V segment lost 5 bases, leaving 4 bases of the junction unmatched. There are 15 residues in the CDR3. Looked up from germline, CDR1 is KGHSH and CDR2 is LQKENI. The CDR3 loop reads CASSGQGASTDTQYF. The CDR3 DNA reads as TGTGCCAGCTCAGGTCAGGGGGCGAGCACAGATACGCAGTATTTT.

V is TRBV7-2 and J is TRBJ2-1, with 7 bases that match TRBD2. CDR1 and CDR2 (germline): SGHTA, FQGNSA. The CDR3 loop spans 15 amino acids. Trimming cost V 1 base and J 4 bases; bases outside gene matches: 4. The CDR3, as DNA: TGTGCCAGCAGCTTAGAGATTAGCGGGTACAATGAGCAGTTCTTC. Translation gives CASSLEISGYNEQFF.

As for this clonotype: A read error may be the cause here, since a much bigger clone is one base away. J is TRBJ2-6 and V is TRBV6-2 or TRBV6-3; 9 bases agree with TRBD1. CDR1 is MNHEY and CDR2 is SVGEGT in the germline V gene. The CDR3 length is 16 residues. The CDR3: CATSDRGFSGANVRTF. CDR3 bases: TGTGCCACCTCGGACAGGGGATTCTCTGGGGCCAACGTCCGGACTTTC.

In its sample, this clonotype was seen many times. The J gene is TRBJ2-1, the V gene TRBV10-3; the D call may be TRBD1 or TRBD2 (5 bases each). V shed 10 bases and J shed 6 bases, with 16 bases lying between them. The germline V gene encodes CDR1 ENHRY and CDR2 SYGVKD. CDR3 length: 13 amino acids. DNA for the CDR3: TGTGCCACCCGGGACCTCGCCGCCAATGAGCAGTTCTTC. The encoded protein is CATRDLAANEQFF.

This clonotype came up once. The genes are TRBV30 and TRBJ1-2, with TRBD1 matching over 11 bases. The junction had 9 bases not matched to a gene; V was cut back by 8 bases and J by 4 bases. CDR3 length: 14 residues. From germline, CDR1 is GTSNPN and CDR2 SVGIG (reference sequence). In DNA form, the CDR3 reads TGTGCCCGGGACAGGGGGTCTCCGGGCTATGGCTACACCTTC. It encodes CARDRGSPGYGYTF.

This clonotype came up many times. This sequence joins TRBV7-3 and TRBJ2-3, with D maybe TRBD2 (6 bases). The germline CDR1 and CDR2 sequences are SGHTA and FQGTGA. The V end lost 5 bases, the J end lost 8 bases, and 14 bases lay between the germline ends. The CDR3 extends over 13 amino acids. CDR3 nucleotides: TGTGCCAGCAGCCCCGGGAGACCGGGTACGCAGTATTTT. This sequence encodes CASSPGRPGTQYF.

As concerns this clonotype: A read error may explain this, as a much larger clone is one base away. The J gene is TRBJ2-5, the V gene TRBV30, with D uncertain. V was shortened by 3 bases and J by 1 base, with 9 bases between the two germline ends. Per germline, CDR1 GTSNPN and CDR2 SVGIG (reference sequence). The CDR3 loop spans 13 amino acids. CDR3 region: CAWRVRLQETQYF. Here the CDR3 DNA reads TGTGCCTGGAGGGTAAGGCTCCAAGAGACCCAGTACTTC. Using reference TRBV30 and TRBJ2-5 for the parts outside the CDR3, the full variable domain is SQTIHQWPATLVQPVGSPLSLECTVEGTSNPNLYWYRQAAGRGLQLLFYSVGIGQISSEVPQNLSASRPQDRQFILSSKKLLLSDSGFYLCAWRVRLQETQYFGPGTRLLVL.

This clonotype was recorded many times. This chain uses TRBV10-2 with TRBJ2-7; 9 positions agree with TRBD1. CDR3 length: 14 residues. Germline-derived CDR1 and CDR2 are WSHSY and SAAADI. V lost 2 bases and J lost 4; bases outside the gene matches: 3. CDR3 protein: CASSEGTGRYEQYF. The CDR3, as DNA: TGCGCCAGCAGTGAGGGGACAGGGAGGTACGAGCAGTACTTC.

The rearrangement uses TRBV25-1 and TRBJ2-1; D possibly uses TRBD1 or TRBD2 (5 bases each). The CDR3 covers 12 residues. Germline CDR1 is MGHDK and CDR2 is SYGVNS. Deletions cut 1 base from V and 13 bases from J, with 11 bases between. CDR3 sequence reads: CASSELVGTQFF. The DNA of the CDR3 is TGTGCCAGCAGTGAATTAGTAGGGACCCAGTTCTTC.

This clonotype was seen a handful of times. A much larger clone differs by one base, so this may be a read error. The rearrangement joins TRBV5-6 to TRBJ1-2; TRBD1 is a possible D gene (5 bases). Trimming removed 5 bases from V and 8 bases from J, with 16 bases in between. The CDR3 has 13 residues. Germline V gene sequence: CDR1 SGHDT, CDR2 YYEEEE. This CDR3 reads CASRRGTSDGYTF. The CDR3, as DNA: TGTGCCAGCAGACGCGGGACTAGCGACGGCTACACCTTC.

A note on this clonotype: One end of the junction fails to match germline, which may point to a read error. The J gene is TRBJ1-6, the V gene TRBV7-9; D unclear. Germline loops: CDR1 SEHNR, CDR2 FQNEAQ (reference sequence). The CDR3 runs 15 residues. This chain's CDR3 is CPGGVEGSYNSPLHF. In DNA, the CDR3 is TGCCCAGGCGGGGTTGAAGGTTCCTATAATTCACCCCTCCACTTT.